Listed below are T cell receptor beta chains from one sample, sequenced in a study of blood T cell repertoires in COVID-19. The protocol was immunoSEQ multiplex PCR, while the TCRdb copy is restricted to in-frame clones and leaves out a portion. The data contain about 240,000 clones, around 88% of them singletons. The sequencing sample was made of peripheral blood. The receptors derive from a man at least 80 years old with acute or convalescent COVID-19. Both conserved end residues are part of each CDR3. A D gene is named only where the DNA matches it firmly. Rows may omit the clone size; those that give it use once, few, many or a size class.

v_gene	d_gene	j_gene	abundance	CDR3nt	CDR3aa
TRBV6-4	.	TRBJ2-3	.	TGTGCCAGCAGTTCACAGGGTGGGACAGATACGCAGTATTTT	CASSSQGGTDTQYF
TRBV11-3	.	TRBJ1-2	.	TGTGCCAGTGACCGAGGGTGCCATGGCTACACCTTC	CASDRGCHGYTF
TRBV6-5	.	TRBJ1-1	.	TGTGCCAGCAGTTACGCGGGTTTAGGGATGAACACTGAAGCTTTCTTT	CASSYAGLGMNTEAFF
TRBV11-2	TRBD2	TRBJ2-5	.	TGTGCCAGCAGCTCATCTAGCGGGGGCGAGACCCAGTACTTC	CASSSSSGGETQYF
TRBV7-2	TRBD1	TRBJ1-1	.	TGTGCCAGCAGCGGACAGGGATCTAACACTGAAGCTTTCTTT	CASSGQGSNTEAFF
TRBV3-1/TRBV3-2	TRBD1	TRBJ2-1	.	TGTGCCAGCAGCCCGGGGACAGCCACCTACAATGAGCAGTTCTTC	CASSPGTATYNEQFF
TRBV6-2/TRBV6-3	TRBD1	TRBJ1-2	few	TGTGCCAGCAGTTACTCGAGGGGGCCGGGCTATGGCTACACCTTC	CASSYSRGPGYGYTF
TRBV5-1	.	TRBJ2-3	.	TGCGCCAGCTCCACTAGCTCGGGGGGCACAGATACGCAGTATTTT	CASSTSSGGTDTQYF
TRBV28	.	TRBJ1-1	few	TGTGCCAGCAGTTGGACTAAAAGGGATGAAGCTTTCTTT	CASSWTKRDEAFF
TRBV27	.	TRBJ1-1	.	TGTGCCAGCAGCAACGTGGGGGCCGGTAGGATGAACACTGAAGCTTTCTTT	CASSNVGAGRMNTEAFF
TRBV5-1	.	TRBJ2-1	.	TGCGCCAGCAGCGTCAGCCCCCTAGCGCAGATCAACAATGAGCAGTTCTTC	CASSVSPLAQINNEQFF
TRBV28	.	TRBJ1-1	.	TGTGCCACCTACCCTGCGGGACGAGCAGGAGGGGACACTGAAGCTTTCTTT	CATYPAGRAGGDTEAFF
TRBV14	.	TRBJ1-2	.	TGTGCCAGCAGCCAAGATCACTTTGACTATGGCTACACCTTC	CASSQDHFDYGYTF
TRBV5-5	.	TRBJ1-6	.	TGTGCCAGCAGCTTTGAGGGAGGTCACTCACCCCTCCACTTT	CASSFEGGHSPLHF
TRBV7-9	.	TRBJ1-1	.	TGTGCCAGCAGAATCCCCCCCGTGGGCATGAACACTGAAGCTTTCTTT	CASRIPPVGMNTEAFF
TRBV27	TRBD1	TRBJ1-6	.	TGTGCCAGCAGTTACAGGGGCGATTCACCCCTCCACTTT	CASSYRGDSPLHF
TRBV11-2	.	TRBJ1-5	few	TGTGCCAGCAGCTTAGACAGCGGGAACAATCAGCCCCAGCATTTT	CASSLDSGNNQPQHF